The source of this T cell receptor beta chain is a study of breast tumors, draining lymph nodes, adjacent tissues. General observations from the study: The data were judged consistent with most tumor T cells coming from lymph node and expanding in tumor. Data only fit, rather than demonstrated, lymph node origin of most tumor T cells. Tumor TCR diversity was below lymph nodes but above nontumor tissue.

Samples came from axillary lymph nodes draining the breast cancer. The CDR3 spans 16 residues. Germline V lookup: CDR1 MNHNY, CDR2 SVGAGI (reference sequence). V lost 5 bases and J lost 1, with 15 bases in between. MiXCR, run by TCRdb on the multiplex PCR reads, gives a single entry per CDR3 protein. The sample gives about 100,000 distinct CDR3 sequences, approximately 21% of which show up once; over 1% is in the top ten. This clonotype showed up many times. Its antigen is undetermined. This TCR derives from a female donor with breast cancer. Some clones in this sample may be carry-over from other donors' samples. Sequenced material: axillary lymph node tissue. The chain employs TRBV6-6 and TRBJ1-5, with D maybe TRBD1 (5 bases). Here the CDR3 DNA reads TGTGCCAGCAGTCGTCGACCTGGGGACAGCAATCAGCCCCAGCATTTT. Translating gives CASSRRPGDSNQPQHF.